This record looks at one T cell receptor (beta chain) sequence and its context. Trimming removed 3 bases at V and 8 bases at J, with 5 bases between. This CDR3 contains 12 residues. This entry comes from a study of blood T cells in healthy people across ages. A sample-barcoded 5' primer and a J-beta primer mix were used in a second PCR of about 7 to 12 cycles. Paired-end reads containing CDR3 totaled no fewer than 2.5 million for each sample. TCRdb itself ran the 5' RACE reads through MiXCR, one entry per CDR3 protein. This sample has over 700,000 distinct CDR3 sequences; about 55% occur once, and the top ten carry roughly 37%.

The receptor was isolated from a man aged 80 or over in good health. The sample was blood. The genes are TRBV12-3 or TRBV12-4 and TRBJ1-6; D is unclear. The CDR3 loop reads CASSFKDSPLHF. In DNA form, the CDR3 reads TGTGCCAGCAGTTTTAAGGATTCACCCCTCCACTTT.